These T cell receptor beta chains were read from a single sample in a study of shared clonotypes between healthy human individuals. Method: immunoSEQ multiplex PCR; TCRdb's copy keeps in-frame clones and lacks some. This sample has over a million clones, with roughly 98.5% found just once. The sequenced material came from naive CD4+ T cells sorted from blood. The receptors were gathered from a man aged 25 to 40 in good health. CDR3s include the opening cysteine and the closing phenylalanine or tryptophan. Clone size appears in some rows only: once, few, many, or a class for an expanded clone.

V	size	J	CDR3
TRBV6-5	once	TRBJ1-2	CASRPPEGANTF
TRBV12-2	NA	TRBJ1-5	CASRLGDSPHQPQHF
TRBV4-2	NA	TRBJ2-1	CASSQEGVTEQFF
TRBV19	NA	TRBJ2-7	CASSHERGPYEQYF
TRBV18	NA	TRBJ2-1	CASSPSGGGNEQFF
TRBV11-2	NA	TRBJ2-7	CASSFVRGRSYEQYF
TRBV7-2	NA	TRBJ2-1	CASSPQRGEQFF
TRBV18	NA	TRBJ2-5	CASSTRTTYQETQYF
TRBV5-1	NA	TRBJ2-7	CASSWNPRGRSPYEQYF
TRBV30	NA	TRBJ2-1	CAWSRREYNEQFF
TRBV5-1	NA	TRBJ2-1	CASSTDRLTYNEQFF
TRBV29-1	NA	TRBJ1-1	CSVETNTEAFF
TRBV18	NA	TRBJ1-2	CASSPSWGTYYGYTF
TRBV29-1	NA	TRBJ2-2	CSAPGLVPARVDTGELFF
TRBV5-1	NA	TRBJ1-5	CASSLDGSQPQHF
TRBV18	once	TRBJ1-5	CASSPRGASMGQPQHF
TRBV15	NA	TRBJ2-7	CATSRDFLDSYEQYF
TRBV7-9	NA	TRBJ1-1	CASSAFQGTEAFF
TRBV29-1	NA	TRBJ2-4	CSIGTSGAKNIQYF
TRBV18	NA	TRBJ2-7	CASSSLTGAEYEQYF
TRBV15	NA	TRBJ1-4	CATSRVPTGFNEKLFF
TRBV9	NA	TRBJ2-1	CASSPADREQFF
TRBV6-6	NA	TRBJ1-2	CASGGANYGYTF
TRBV7-2	NA	TRBJ1-5	CASSLANSKLNQPQHF
TRBV28	NA	TRBJ1-5	CASVEGNSNQPQHF
TRBV19	NA	TRBJ1-1	CASSPAWARTTNTEAFF
TRBV7-9	NA	TRBJ2-7	CASSLDVSSYEQYF
TRBV7-8	NA	TRBJ1-5	CASSETLYSNQPQHF
TRBV5-4	NA	TRBJ1-1	CASSWDRGNTEAFF
TRBV7-9	NA	TRBJ1-1	CASRVTGSVNAFF
TRBV4-1	NA	TRBJ2-7	CASSSREGPSYEQYF
TRBV11-3	once	TRBJ2-7	CASSLEEAGQGCLYEQYF
TRBV19	NA	TRBJ2-7	CASSSPGHAYEQYF
TRBV27	NA	TRBJ2-5	CASRAKGLAEETQYF
TRBV18	NA	TRBJ2-7	CASSPGRNSYEQYF
TRBV10-3	NA	TRBJ2-4	CAISESQGAKNIQYF
TRBV27	NA	TRBJ2-1	CASSLKDGRSYNEQFF
TRBV14	NA	TRBJ2-1	CASSLSAGGIYNEQFF
TRBV9	NA	TRBJ2-7	CASSPRGAGFHEQYF
TRBV19	NA	TRBJ1-5	CASAQLTNQPQHF
TRBV18	NA	TRBJ1-1	CASSPVTREAFF
TRBV5-1	NA	TRBJ1-5	CASSLDENFQPQHF
TRBV15	NA	TRBJ1-1	CATSGTPGPAFF
TRBV7-2	NA	TRBJ2-1	CASSLFSDSSYNEQFF
TRBV9	once	TRBJ1-4	CASSVDGRLGEKLFF
TRBV28	NA	TRBJ1-5	CASSLILGSNQPQHF
TRBV19	NA	TRBJ1-5	CASSIQQNQPQHF
TRBV27	NA	TRBJ1-2	CASSFPGQTLNF
TRBV6-5	NA	TRBJ1-3	CASRSSGNTIYF
TRBV23-1	NA	TRBJ2-3	CASSQSSSGRGGPRRSTDTQYF
TRBV18	NA	TRBJ2-7	CASSPYVRGSYEQYF
TRBV5-6	NA	TRBJ2-7	CATRMTGVHEQYF
TRBV13	NA	TRBJ2-5	CASSLTGQPLQETQYF
TRBV9	once	TRBJ2-4	CASSQTGSSKNIQYF
TRBV5-4	NA	TRBJ2-3	CASNAKGGESADTQYF
TRBV28	NA	TRBJ2-3	CASSSQLRRLVDLSTDTQYF
TRBV7-3	NA	TRBJ2-1	CASSFAGLNNEQFF
TRBV28	NA	TRBJ2-2	CASSLWRQNTGELFF
TRBV7-9	NA	TRBJ1-1	CASSLAQGNQALNTEAFF
TRBV6-6	NA	TRBJ2-7	CASSPGTIYEQYF